This T cell receptor beta chain was identified during a study of cytomegalovirus exposure and HLA in healthy donors. The data were produced by immunoSEQ multiplex PCR, yet TCRdb's version contains in-frame clones alone and is incomplete. The data hold under 250,000 clones, with less than 85% observed a single time. The donors were members of the validation cohort, which comprised about 130 subjects and was separate from the first cohort of about 700 subjects. The sample comprised PBMCs. The origin of this receptor is a woman aged 18-30 years in good health and CMV-seronegative.

The CDR3: CASSLSTSGSNEQFF. The CDR3, as DNA: TGTGCCAGCTCACTATCGACTAGCGGGAGCAATGAGCAGTTCTTC. The V gene is TRBV18, the J gene TRBJ2-1; 12 bases align to TRBD2. J gave up 6 bases and V 4 bases, and 4 bases lay outside the gene matches. Germline CDR1 KGHSH, CDR2 LQKENI. The CDR3 contains 15 residues. The entire variable domain, with the rest obtained from reference TRBV18 and TRBJ2-1, is as follows: NAGVMQNPRHLVRRRGQEARLRCSPMKGHSHVYWYRQLPEEGLKFMVYLQKENIIDESGMPKERFSAEFPKEGPSILRIQQVVRGDSAAYFCASSLSTSGSNEQFFGPGTRLTVL.